Sequencing of this T cell receptor (beta chain) was carried out in a study of shared clonotypes between healthy human individuals (dated by TCRdb to the early 2020s). About the study as a whole: A few men and a couple of women, aged 18 to 49 years, made up the cohort. For each donor, CD4 naive and CD4 memory were each given three plates, CD8 naive was given two plates, and CD8 memory was given one plate. To estimate repertoire size and how much clonotypes are shared between individuals, the study performed deep sequencing of blood TCR repertoires from about five healthy adults. Libraries were prepared and TCR repertoires were sequenced by different laboratories using diverse techniques, in order to increase sequencing depth and limit assay-specific biases. Leukapheresis yielded between about 0.9 and 10 billion PBMCs per donor.

A word on this clone: There is no known antigen for this receptor. Base qualities are not recorded, but no much larger clone differs from it by a single base.

General conclusions and limits of the study: Compared with non-shared clonotypes, the clonotypes found in all four sorted-subset donors had higher generation probabilities. Sampling was restricted to blood, and TCR repertoires in tissue are likely to differ from TCR repertoires in blood. Larger estimated clonotype richness was generally found for naive subsets than for memory subsets. Across several donors, approximately 4.6% of naive CD4, around 3.3% of naive CD8, 2.3% of memory CD4, and roughly 0.41% of memory CD8 clonotypes were shared. Rarefaction of sorted-subset datasets indicated incomplete sequencing despite the large sequencing depth. Pairwise subsampling led to the expectation that sequencing depth would affect the degree of clonotype sharing among donors. The small number of donors limited the genetic and exposure-history diversity represented.

Using the deep immunoSEQ assay, multiplex PCR amplified TCR CDR3 regions from genomic DNA. Extracted genomic DNA from each cell subset was spread evenly across all wells of several immunoSEQ 96-well plates, with each plate serving as a replicate. For sorted subsets, approximately 210 ng genomic DNA, equal to tens of thousands of T cell genomes, was loaded into each replicate PCR. Purified libraries were measured with a Qubit 3.0 fluorometer, size-checked on a Bioanalyzer 2100, and measured again with the KAPA Library Quantification kit. A separate single-read 150-cycle Illumina NextSeq 550 flow cell was used to sequence each immunoSEQ 96-well plate. Turning to the authors' computational methods: Because the immunoSEQ output included only junctional sequences and no quality scores, the filtering could not be the same as the filtering used for full-length reads. To assign V/J genes and CDR3, sequences were annotated using PyIR, a Python wrapper for IgBLAST v1.9, with IMGT germline references. Reads with weak V/J assignments (E-value above 1e-6), missing CDR3, stop codons, out-of-frame junctions, or ambiguous translated residues were removed. V3J clonotypes were defined by identical inferred V gene, J gene, and CDR3 amino acid sequence. Percentage overlap between repertoires was calculated by dividing the number of shared unique clonotypes by the size of the smaller repertoire. Richness of each repertoire was evaluated using RTK rarefaction, the Chao1 estimator, and Recon v2.1 estimates of unobserved clonotypes. OLGA was used to compute generation probabilities for all TCRbeta clonotypes that the gDNA method yielded from a few donors. TCRdb limited this immuneACCESS table to in-frame rearrangements with V and J called. A share of clones is missing; checked studies link under half to unresolved V genes, and the rest is unexplained. D and trimming were read from the DNA, whereas the V and J calls and clone size are those reported in that table. The sample table lists about 2.4 million clones, approximately 94% of them with a count of one. Approximately 0.36% of the sample lies in the top ten.

Healthy HIV-negative adults with no recently reported acute infections or vaccinations were included as donors. Only Caucasian adults living in Nashville, Tennessee, USA were represented among the donors. Magnetic negative selection was used to enrich CD4+ T cells, after which naive cells were positively selected on CD45RA and the negative fraction became the memory subset. After blood collection by leukapheresis, PBMCs were isolated using Ficoll-Histopaque density gradient centrifugation and then cryopreserved in the vapor phase of liquid nitrogen. Analytical flow cytometry was used to check the purity and quantity of each magnetically sorted T cell population. Genomic DNA was isolated from every sorted fraction and measured by UV absorbance on a Nanodrop 2000c. V is pared back by 11 bases and J by 9 bases, with 14 bases lying between the germline termini. The CDR3 spans 11 residues, from the cysteine through the phenylalanine. Left in the record is the CDR3 DNA by itself, 33 bases read in frame from the first base. Taken from the germline V gene (reference sequence), the CDR1 and CDR2 loops are MNHEY and SMNVEV.

The chain is assembled from TRBV27 and TRBJ2-1; the best D guess is TRBD1, with 6 bases matching. The receptor was isolated from a man aged 18 to 30 in good health. Some clones in this sample may be carry-over from other donors' samples. The specimen was naive CD4+ T cells from PBMCs. According to the study, the label for this sample's cell subset or site signals: CD45RA+ positively selected. The bases read TGTGCCGGAACAGGGAGCACTGAGCAGTTCTTC. This yields the protein CAGTGSTEQFF.